The following is a T cell receptor (beta chain) sequence with its context. What it binds is not known. The sample carries other DNA sequences with the same CDR3. This specimen belongs to a study of shared clonotypes between healthy human individuals. Study context: Participating donors consisted of a couple of women and a few men aged 18 to 49. Study conclusions and caveats: The study generally estimated greater richness for naive than memory subsets.

Cells designated naive CD8 were CD45RO-negative and were positively selected for CCR7, with terminally differentiated effector memory CD45RA+ cells excluded. Germline V lookup: CDR1 SEHNR, CDR2 FQNEAQ (reference sequence). CDR3 length: 14 amino acids. The V and J ends lost 0 bases and 3 bases respectively, with 9 bases between them. This table comes from immunoSEQ multiplex PCR, and its TCRdb copy is limited to in-frame clones, with some not included. The top ten hold roughly 1.7% of the sample, which has about 2,200,000 clones, 90% to 95% seen once. The sample consisted of naive CD8+ T cells from PBMCs. The V gene is TRBV7-9, the J gene TRBJ2-7; D is unresolved. The receptor comes from a man younger than 35 in good health. Some clones in this sample may be carry-over from other donors' samples. The CDR3 loop is CASSLAGRDYEQYF. In nucleotides, the CDR3 is TGTGCCAGCAGCTTAGCGGGCAGAGACTACGAGCAGTACTTC.